This entry concerns a single TCR beta chain. The antigen remains unidentified. Assay used: immunoSEQ multiplex PCR; TCRdb lists only in-frame clones, some missing. Altogether approximately 89,000 clones are present, about 78% being singletons, with the ten largest covering under 25%. This sample is drawn from a study of T cells in localized non-small cell lung cancer. The V and J ends lost 5 bases and 8 bases, in that order; junction bases with no gene match: 11. Germline CDR1 and CDR2: MNHEY and SVGAGI. The CDR3 sequence is 14 residues long. The study's findings and limits: Clonality peaked in uninvolved adjacent lung rather than tumor.

The clonotype originates from a man aged 40 to 69 with stage II squamous cell lung carcinoma. The source material was PBMCs, sampled before any cancer treatment. The V and J genes are TRBV6-5 and TRBJ1-1; 7 positions match TRBD1. The CDR3 DNA reads as TGTGCCAGCAGTGAGGGCTGGTCAGGGGGAGAAGCTTTCTTT. It encodes CASSEGWSGGEAFF.